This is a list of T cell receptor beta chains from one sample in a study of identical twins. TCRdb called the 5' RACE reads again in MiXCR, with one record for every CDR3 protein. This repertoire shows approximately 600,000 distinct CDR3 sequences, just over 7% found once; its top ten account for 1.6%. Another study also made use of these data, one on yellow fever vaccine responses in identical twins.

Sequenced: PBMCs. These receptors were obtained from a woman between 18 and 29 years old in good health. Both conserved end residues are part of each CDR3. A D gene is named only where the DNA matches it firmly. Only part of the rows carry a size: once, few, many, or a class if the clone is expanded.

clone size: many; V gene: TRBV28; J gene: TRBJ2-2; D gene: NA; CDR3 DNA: TGTGCCAGCCCACGGGACGCGAACACCGGGGAGCTGTTTTTT; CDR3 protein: CASPRDANTGELFF
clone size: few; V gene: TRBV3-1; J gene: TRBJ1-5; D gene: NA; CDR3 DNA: TGTGCCAGCAGCCAACCAGGGTGGCAGCCCCAGCATTTT; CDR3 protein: CASSQPGWQPQHF
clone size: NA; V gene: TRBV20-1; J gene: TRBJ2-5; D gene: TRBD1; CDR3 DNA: TGCAGTGCGGCCCGGGACAGCCGGCAAGAGACCCAGTACTTC; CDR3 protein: CSAARDSRQETQYF
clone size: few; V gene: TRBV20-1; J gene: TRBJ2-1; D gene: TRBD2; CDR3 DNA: TGCAGCTTCCATAGCGGCGGGAGACAAACCCTTCTATACAATGAGCAGTTCTTC; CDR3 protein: CSFHSGGRQTLLYNEQFF
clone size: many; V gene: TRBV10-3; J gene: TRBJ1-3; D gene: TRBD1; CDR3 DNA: TGTGCCATAAACCGGGACAGCTCTGGAAACACCATATATTTT; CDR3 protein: CAINRDSSGNTIYF
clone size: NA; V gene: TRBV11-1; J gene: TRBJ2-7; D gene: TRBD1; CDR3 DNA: TGTGCCAGCAGCTTAGCAGTCGGACAGGGAAGGTATCAGAACGAGCAGTACTTC; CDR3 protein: CASSLAVGQGRYQNEQYF
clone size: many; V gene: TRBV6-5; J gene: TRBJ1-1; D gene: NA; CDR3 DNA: TGTGCCAGCGGGGACACTGAAGCTTTCTTT; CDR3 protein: CASGDTEAFF
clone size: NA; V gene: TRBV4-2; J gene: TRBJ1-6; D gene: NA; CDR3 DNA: TGTGCCAGCAGCCAAGATGACACCGGGGGTACACCCCTCCACTTT; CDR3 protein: CASSQDDTGGTPLHF
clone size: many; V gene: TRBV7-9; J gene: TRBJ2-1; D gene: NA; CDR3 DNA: TGTGCCAGCAGCGGCACGGGGCAGTTCTTC; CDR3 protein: CASSGTGQFF
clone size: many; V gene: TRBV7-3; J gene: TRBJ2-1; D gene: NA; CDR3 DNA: TGTGCCAGCAGCTTAATACCGGCAGTAAGGAACTCCTACAATGAGCAGTTCTTC; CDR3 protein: CASSLIPAVRNSYNEQFF
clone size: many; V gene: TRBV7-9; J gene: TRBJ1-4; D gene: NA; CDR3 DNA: TGTGCCAGCAGCTTAGCGGGGGGATATAATGAAAAACTGTTTTTT; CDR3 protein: CASSLAGGYNEKLFF
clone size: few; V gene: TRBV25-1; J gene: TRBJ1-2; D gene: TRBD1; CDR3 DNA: TGTGCCAGCAGTTACATAGACAGGGGAGTTAACTATGGCTACACCTTC; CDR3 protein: CASSYIDRGVNYGYTF
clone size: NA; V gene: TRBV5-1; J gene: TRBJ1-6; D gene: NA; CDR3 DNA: TGCGCCAGCAGCTTGGGGAATTCTAATTCACCCCTCCACTTT; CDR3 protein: CASSLGNSNSPLHF
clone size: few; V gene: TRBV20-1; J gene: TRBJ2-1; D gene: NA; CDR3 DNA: TGCAGTGCTAGTGTCAGGGGTTATGAGCAGTTCTTC; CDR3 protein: CSASVRGYEQFF
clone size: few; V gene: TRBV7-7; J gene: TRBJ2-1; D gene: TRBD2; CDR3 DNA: TGTGCCAGCAGCCAAACCGAAAGTAGCGGGAGGGCCTTAAATGAGCAGTTCTTC; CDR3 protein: CASSQTESSGRALNEQFF
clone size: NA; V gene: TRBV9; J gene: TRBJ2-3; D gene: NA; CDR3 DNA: TGTGCCAGCAGCGTGTGGGGGGGCACAGATACGCAGTATTTT; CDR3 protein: CASSVWGGTDTQYF
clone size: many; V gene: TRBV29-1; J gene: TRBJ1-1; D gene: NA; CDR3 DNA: TGCAGCGTCCGCCGGGGAACTGAAGCTTTCTTT; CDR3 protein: CSVRRGTEAFF
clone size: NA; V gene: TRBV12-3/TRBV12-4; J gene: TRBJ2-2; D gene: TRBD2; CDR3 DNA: TGTGCCAGCAGTTGGGCTCTAGCGGGATTGGCCGGGGAGCTGTTTTTT; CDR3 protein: CASSWALAGLAGELFF
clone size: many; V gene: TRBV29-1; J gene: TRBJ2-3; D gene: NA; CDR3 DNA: TGCAGCGTTCTAGGGGACCCCGTACGCACAGATACGCAGTATTTT; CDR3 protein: CSVLGDPVRTDTQYF
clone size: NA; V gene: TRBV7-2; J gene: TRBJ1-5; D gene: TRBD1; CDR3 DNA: TGTGCCAGCAGCTTGGCGGGACAGGGTTTGGCGCCCCAGCATTTT; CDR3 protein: CASSLAGQGLAPQHF
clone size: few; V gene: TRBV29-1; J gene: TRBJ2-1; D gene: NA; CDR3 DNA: TGCAGCGTTGCGCAAACCTCTGAGCAGTTCTTC; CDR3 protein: CSVAQTSEQFF
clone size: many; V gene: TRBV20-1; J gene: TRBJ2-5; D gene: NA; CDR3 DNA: TGCAGTGCTAGAGATAGGTGGCTAGCACAAGAGACCCAGTACTTC; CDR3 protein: CSARDRWLAQETQYF
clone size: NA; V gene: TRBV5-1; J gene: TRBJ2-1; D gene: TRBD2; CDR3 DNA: TGCGCCAGCAGCCTTACGACTAGCGGAAACAATGAGCAGTTCTTC; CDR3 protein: CASSLTTSGNNEQFF
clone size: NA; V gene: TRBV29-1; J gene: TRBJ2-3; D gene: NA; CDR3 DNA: TGCAGCGGAGACATAAGGGGTACGCAGTATTTT; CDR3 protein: CSGDIRGTQYF
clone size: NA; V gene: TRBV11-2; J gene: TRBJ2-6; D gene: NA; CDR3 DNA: TGTGCCAGCAGCTTCCACATCTCTGGGGCCAACGTCCTGACTTTC; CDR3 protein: CASSFHISGANVLTF
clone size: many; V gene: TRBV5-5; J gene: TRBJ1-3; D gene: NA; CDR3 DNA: TGTGCCAGCAGCTTGGTTGGATCCTCTGGAAACACCATATATTTT; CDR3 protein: CASSLVGSSGNTIYF
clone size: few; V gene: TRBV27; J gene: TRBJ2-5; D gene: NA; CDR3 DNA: TGTGCCAGCAGCCTACTTAAGGGACAAGTCGCGGAGACCCAGTACTTC; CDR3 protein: CASSLLKGQVAETQYF
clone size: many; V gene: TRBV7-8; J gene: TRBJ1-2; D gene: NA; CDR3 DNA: TGTGCCAGCAGCCCAGAACAGGGCGGGAGCTATGGCTACACCTTC; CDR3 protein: CASSPEQGGSYGYTF
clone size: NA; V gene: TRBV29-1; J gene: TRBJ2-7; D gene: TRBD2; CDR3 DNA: TGCAGCGTTGAAGATCTTCAGGCTAGCGGGAGAACCGAGCAGTACTTC; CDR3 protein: CSVEDLQASGRTEQYF
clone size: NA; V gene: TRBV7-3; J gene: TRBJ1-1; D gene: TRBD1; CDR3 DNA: TGTGCCAGCAGCTTATTCCAGGGGGCGGACACTGAAGCTTTCTTT; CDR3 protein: CASSLFQGADTEAFF
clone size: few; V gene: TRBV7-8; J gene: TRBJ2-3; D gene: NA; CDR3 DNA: TGTGCCAGCAACCCACTCGGAGGCGGCACAGATACGCAGTATTTT; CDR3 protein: CASNPLGGGTDTQYF
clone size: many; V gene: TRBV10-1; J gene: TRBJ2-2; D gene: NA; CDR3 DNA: TGCGCCAGCAGACAGCAAACGAACACCGGGGAGCTGTTTTTT; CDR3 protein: CASRQQTNTGELFF
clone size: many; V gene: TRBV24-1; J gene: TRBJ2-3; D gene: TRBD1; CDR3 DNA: TGTGCCACCAGTCGACAGGGTGGGACAGATACGCAGTATTTT; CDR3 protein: CATSRQGGTDTQYF
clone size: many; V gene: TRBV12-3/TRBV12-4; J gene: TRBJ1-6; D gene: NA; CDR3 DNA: TGTGCCAGCAGTATAAAGACAGGACGTTCTAATTCACCCCTCCACTTT; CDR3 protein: CASSIKTGRSNSPLHF
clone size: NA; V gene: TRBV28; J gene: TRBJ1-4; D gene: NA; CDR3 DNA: TGTGCCAGCAGCTCCGGTATCGGACGAAGTTTTCTTTTT; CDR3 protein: CASSSGIGRSFLF
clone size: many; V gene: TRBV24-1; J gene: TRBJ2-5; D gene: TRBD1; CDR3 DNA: TGTGCCACCAGTGATTTCGGGGACAGGGTTGAGACCCAGTACTTC; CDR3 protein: CATSDFGDRVETQYF
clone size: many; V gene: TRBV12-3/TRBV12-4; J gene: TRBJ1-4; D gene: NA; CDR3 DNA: TGTGCCAGCAGTTTAGCGGGGGGGGAAAAACTGTTTTTT; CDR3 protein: CASSLAGGEKLFF
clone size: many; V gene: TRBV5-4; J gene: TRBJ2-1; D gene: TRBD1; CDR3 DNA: TGTGCCAGCAGCTCGGACAGGGGTTCCTACAATGAGCAGTTCTTC; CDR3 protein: CASSSDRGSYNEQFF
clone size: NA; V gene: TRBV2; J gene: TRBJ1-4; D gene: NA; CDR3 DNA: TGTGCCAGCAGTCTAGACACCGCACCTAATGAAAAACTGTTTTTT; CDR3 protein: CASSLDTAPNEKLFF
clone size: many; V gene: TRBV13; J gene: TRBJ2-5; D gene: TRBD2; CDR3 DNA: TGTGCCAGCAGCTTAACTAGCGGGACAAAAGAGACCCAGTACTTC; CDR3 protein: CASSLTSGTKETQYF
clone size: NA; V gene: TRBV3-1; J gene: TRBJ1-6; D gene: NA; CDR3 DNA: TGTGCCAGCAGCCAACGAGGTGCCAAGGGGTCACCCCTCCACTTT; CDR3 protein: CASSQRGAKGSPLHF
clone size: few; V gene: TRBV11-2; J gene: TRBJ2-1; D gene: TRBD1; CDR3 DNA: TGTGCCAGCAGCTTAGAGTGGGACAGGGTCCCCTACAATGAGCAGTTCTTC; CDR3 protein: CASSLEWDRVPYNEQFF
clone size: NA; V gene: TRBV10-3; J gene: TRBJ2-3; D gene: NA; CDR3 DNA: TGTGCCATCAGTGAGTCCTCAGGCACAGATACGCAGTATTTT; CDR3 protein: CAISESSGTDTQYF
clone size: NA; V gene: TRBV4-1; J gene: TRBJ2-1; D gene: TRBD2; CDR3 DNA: TGCGCCAGCAGCCAAGAGGTTCTAGCGGGAGTAGATGAGCAGTTCTTC; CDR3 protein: CASSQEVLAGVDEQFF
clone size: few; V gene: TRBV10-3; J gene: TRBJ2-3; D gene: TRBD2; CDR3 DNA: TGTGCCATCAGTGAGTCGCGGACTAGCGGGATCGCAGATACGCAGTATTTT; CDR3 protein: CAISESRTSGIADTQYF
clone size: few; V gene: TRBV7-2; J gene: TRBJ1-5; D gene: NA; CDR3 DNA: TGTGCCAGCAGCCCCGACGGGCAGGGTAGCCAGCCCCAGCATTTT; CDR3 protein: CASSPDGQGSQPQHF
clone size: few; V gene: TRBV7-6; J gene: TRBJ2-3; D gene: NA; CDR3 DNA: TGTGCCAGCAGCGGAAGGTACACAGATACGCAGTATTTT; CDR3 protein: CASSGRYTDTQYF
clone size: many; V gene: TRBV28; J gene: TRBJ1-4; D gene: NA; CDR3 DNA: TGTGCCAGCAGTTTATTGATGCAAGAAAAACTGTTTTTT; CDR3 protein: CASSLLMQEKLFF
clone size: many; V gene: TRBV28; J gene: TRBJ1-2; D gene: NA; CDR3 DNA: TGTGCCAGCAGTATCGCCCGGGGGCAGTCCCATGGCTACACCTTC; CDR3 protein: CASSIARGQSHGYTF
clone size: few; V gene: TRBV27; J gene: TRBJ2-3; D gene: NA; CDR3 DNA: TGTGCCAGCAAATTGACCCCATCAGGCACAGATACGCAGTATTTT; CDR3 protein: CASKLTPSGTDTQYF
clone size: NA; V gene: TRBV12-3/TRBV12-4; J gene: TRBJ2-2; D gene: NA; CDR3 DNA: TGTGCCAGCACTTTAGGGATCTTAGGAGGAGTGGAGCTGTTTTTT; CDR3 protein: CASTLGILGGVELFF
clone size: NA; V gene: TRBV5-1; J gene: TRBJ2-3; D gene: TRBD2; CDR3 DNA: TGCGCCAGCAGCTTGGCCGGGGCTAGCGGGGGCCTTAGCACAGATACGCAGTATTTT; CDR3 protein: CASSLAGASGGLSTDTQYF
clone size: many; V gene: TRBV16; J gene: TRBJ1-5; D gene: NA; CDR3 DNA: TGTGCCAGCAGCCCTCTCGGCCGTCAGCCCCAGCATTTT; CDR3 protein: CASSPLGRQPQHF
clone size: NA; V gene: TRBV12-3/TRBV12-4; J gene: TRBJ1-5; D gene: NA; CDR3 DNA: TGTGCCAGCACCCCGGGGGCAGCTAGCAATCAGCCCCAGCATTTT; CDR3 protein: CASTPGAASNQPQHF
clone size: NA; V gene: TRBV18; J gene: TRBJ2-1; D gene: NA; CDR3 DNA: TGTGCCAGCTCACCACCGGTCGAAGAGAGGTCGGGTGAGCAGTTCTTC; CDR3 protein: CASSPPVEERSGEQFF